Here is one TCR beta chain with its context. The CDR3 consists of 14 residues. V trimming: 4 bases; J trimming: 9 bases; junction bases outside the gene matches: 8. The V gene's germline CDR1 is MGHDK and CDR2 SYGVNS. The sample comes from a study of blood T cell repertoires in COVID-19. The wider study: Specimens from acute and convalescent COVID-19 originated in the United States, Italy and Spain.

Enrollees, roughly 18 to 90 years old, lived in roughly 24 US areas. Cohort 3 recovery required two negative PCRs, clearance, or symptom resolution. The method was immunoSEQ multiplex PCR; TCRdb's version includes in-frame clones alone and lacks a portion of them. The repertoire holds around 300,000 clones, with roughly 86% as singletons. The chain is built from TRBV25-1 and TRBJ2-1, with TRBD1 identical over 8 bases. This receptor was taken from a woman aged 25 to 39 who had recovered from COVID-19. The sequencing input was PBMCs or T cells enriched from blood (not recorded which). The CDR3 DNA reads TGTGCCAGCAGTGCCCCGGGACAGGCATTTGAGCAGTTCTTC. Translated: CASSAPGQAFEQFF.